This T cell receptor (beta chain) originates from a study of Tregs in tolerant kidney transplant recipients. General study results and limits: Expanding Tregs on activated donor B cells appeared to best identify donor-specific TCRbeta clones. Tolerant patients' donor-specific Tregs expanded beyond overall Tregs, suggesting antigen-driven growth. No direct test of biological reproducibility was done here.

The repertoire was sequenced with immunoSEQ multiplex PCR; TCRdb's copy has only in-frame clones and lacks some. In the table there are about 110,000 clones, roughly 89% of which are singletons. Unstimulated Tregs (CD4+CD25+CD127-) and CD4+CD25- non-Tregs were sorted from PBMCs. Comment on this clone: No antigen is known for it.

The V gene's germline CDR1 is SGHTS and CDR2 YDEGEE. The CDR3 consists of 12 residues. Trimming removed 2 bases at V and 8 bases at J, with 10 bases between. The rearrangement uses TRBV5-8 and TRBJ1-2; D is undetermined. The clonotype originates from a human donor who received a combined kidney and bone marrow transplant. The specimen was CD4+ T cells from blood, collected before the transplant. CDR3 in DNA: TGTGCCAGCAGCTTCCAGGCCACGGGCTACACCTTC. Amino acids: CASSFQATGYTF.